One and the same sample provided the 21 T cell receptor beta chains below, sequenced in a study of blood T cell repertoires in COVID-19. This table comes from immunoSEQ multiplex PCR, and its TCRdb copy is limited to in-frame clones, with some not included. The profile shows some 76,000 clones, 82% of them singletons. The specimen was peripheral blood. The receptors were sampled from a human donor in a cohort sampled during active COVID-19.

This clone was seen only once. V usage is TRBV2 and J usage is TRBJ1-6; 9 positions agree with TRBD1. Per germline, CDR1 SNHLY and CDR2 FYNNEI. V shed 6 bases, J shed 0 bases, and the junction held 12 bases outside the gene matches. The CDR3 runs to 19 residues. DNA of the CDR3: TGTGCCAGCAGCCGAAGGGGACAGGGAGGGAGCTCCTATAATTCACCCCTCCACTTT. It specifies CASSRRGQGGSSYNSPLHF.

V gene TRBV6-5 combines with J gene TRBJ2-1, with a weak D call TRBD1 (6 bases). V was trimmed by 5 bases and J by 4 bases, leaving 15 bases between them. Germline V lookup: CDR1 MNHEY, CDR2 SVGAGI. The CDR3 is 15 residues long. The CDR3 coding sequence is TGTGCCAGCAGTCTCTTTGGACAGACGTACAATGAGCAGTTCTTC. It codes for CASSLFGQTYNEQFF.

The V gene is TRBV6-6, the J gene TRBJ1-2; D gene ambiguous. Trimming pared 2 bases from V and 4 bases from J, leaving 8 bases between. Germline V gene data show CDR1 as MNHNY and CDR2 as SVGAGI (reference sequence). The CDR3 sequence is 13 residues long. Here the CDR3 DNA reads TGTGCCAGCAGTTACCCGGGAACCTATGGCTACACCTTC. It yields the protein CASSYPGTYGYTF.

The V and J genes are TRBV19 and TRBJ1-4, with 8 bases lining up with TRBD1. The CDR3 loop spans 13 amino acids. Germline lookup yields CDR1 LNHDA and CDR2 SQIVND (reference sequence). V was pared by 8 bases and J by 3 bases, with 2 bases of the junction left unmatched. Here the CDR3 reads CASSTGANEKLFF. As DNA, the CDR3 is TGTGCCAGTTCGACAGGGGCTAATGAAAAACTGTTTTTT.

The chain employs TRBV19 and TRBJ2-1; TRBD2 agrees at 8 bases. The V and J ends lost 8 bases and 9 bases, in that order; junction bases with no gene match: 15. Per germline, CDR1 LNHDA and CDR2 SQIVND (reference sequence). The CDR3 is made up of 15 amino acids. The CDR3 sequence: CASSTDRRGAGEQFF. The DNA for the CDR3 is TGTGCCAGTTCGACCGACCGGCGGGGGGCGGGTGAGCAGTTCTTC.

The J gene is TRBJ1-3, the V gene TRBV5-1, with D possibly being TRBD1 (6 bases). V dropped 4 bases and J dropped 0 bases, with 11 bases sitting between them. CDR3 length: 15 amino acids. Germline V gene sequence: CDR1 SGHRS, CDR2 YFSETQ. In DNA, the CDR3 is TGCGCCAGCAGCCAAACAGGGATCTCTGGAAACACCATATATTTT. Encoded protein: CASSQTGISGNTIYF.

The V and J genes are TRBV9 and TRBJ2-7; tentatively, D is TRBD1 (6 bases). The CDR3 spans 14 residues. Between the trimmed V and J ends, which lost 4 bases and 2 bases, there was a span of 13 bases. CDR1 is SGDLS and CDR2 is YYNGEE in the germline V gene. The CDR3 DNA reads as TGTGCCAGCAGCCCGAACAGGGAACCCTACGAGCAGTACTTC. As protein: CASSPNREPYEQYF. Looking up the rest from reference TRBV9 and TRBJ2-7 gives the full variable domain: DSGVTQTPKHLITATGQRVTLRCSPRSGDLSVYWYQQSLDQGLQFLIQYYNGEERAKGNILERFSAQQFPDLHSELNLSSLELGDSALYFCASSPNREPYEQYFGPGTRLTVT.

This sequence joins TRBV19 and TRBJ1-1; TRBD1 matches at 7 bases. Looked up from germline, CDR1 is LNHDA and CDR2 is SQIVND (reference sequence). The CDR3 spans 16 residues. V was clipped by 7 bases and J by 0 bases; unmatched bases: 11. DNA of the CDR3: TGTGCCAGTACCCCAAGAGGGGGCCGCGTGAACACTGAAGCTTTCTTT. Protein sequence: CASTPRGGRVNTEAFF.

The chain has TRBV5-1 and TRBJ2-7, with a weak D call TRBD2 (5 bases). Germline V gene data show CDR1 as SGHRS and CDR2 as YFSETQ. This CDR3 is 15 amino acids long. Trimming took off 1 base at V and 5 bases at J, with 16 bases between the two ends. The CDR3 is CASSLSGEGPNEQYF. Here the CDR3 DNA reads TGCGCCAGCAGCTTGTCCGGCGAGGGCCCTAACGAGCAGTACTTC.

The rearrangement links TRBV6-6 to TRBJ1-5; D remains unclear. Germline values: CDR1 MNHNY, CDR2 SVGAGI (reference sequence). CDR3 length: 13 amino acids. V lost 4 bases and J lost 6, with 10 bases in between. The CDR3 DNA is TGTGCCAGCAGTTCGCAGGTGGGTCAGCCCCAGCATTTT. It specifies CASSSQVGQPQHF.

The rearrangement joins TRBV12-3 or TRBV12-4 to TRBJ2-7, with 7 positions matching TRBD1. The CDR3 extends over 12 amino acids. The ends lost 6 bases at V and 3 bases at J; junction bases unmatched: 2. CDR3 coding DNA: TGTGCCAGCAGAAGGGACAGCTACGAGCAGTACTTC. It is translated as CASRRDSYEQYF.

The chain's CDR3 is CASSSTGTGGAGNTIYF. The CDR3 DNA sequence: TGTGCCAGCAGTTCCACCGGGACAGGGGGCGCGGGAAACACCATATATTTT. The chain employs TRBV28 and TRBJ1-3; 12 positions agree with TRBD1. Unmatched junction bases numbered 8, after V lost 4 bases and J lost 4 bases. This CDR3 is 17 amino acids long. The germline V gene has CDR1 MDHEN and CDR2 SYDVKM.

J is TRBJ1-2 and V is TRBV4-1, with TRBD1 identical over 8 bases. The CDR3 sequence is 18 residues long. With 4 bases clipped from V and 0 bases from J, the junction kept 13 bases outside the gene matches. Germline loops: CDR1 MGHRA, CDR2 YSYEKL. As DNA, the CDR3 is TGCGCCAGCAGCCCGCCCCCGGGACAGGCCCTTCCTAACTATGGCTACACCTTC. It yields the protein CASSPPPGQALPNYGYTF.

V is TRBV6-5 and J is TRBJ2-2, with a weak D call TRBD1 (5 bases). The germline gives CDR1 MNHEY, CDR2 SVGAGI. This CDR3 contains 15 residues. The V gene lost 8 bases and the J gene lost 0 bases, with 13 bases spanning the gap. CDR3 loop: CASVRSRANTGELFF. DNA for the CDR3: TGTGCCAGCGTCCGGAGCAGGGCGAACACCGGGGAGCTGTTTTTT.

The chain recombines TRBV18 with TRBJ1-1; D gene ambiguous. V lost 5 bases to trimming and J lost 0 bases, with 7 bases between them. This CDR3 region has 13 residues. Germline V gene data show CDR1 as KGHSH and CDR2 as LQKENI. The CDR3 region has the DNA TGTGCCAGCTCAAGACTGATGAACACTGAAGCTTTCTTT. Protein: CASSRLMNTEAFF. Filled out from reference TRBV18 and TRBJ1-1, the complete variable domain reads NAGVMQNPRHLVRRRGQEARLRCSPMKGHSHVYWYRQLPEEGLKFMVYLQKENIIDESGMPKERFSAEFPKEGPSILRIQQVVRGDSAAYFCASSRLMNTEAFFGQGTRLTVV.

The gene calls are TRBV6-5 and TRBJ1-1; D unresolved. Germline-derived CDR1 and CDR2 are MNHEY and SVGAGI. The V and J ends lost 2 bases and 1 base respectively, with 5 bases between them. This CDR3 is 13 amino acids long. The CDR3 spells CASSYAGNTEAFF. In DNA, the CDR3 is TGTGCCAGCAGTTACGCAGGGAACACTGAAGCTTTCTTT.

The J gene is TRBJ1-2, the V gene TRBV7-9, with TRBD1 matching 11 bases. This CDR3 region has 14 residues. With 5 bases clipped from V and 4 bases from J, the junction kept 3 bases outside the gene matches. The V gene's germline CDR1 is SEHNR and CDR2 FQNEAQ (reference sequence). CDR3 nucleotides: TGTGCCAGCAGCGCCGGGACAGGGGGCTATGGCTACACCTTC. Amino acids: CASSAGTGGYGYTF. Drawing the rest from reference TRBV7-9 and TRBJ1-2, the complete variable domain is DTGVSQNPRHKITKRGQNVTFRCDPISEHNRLYWYRQTLGQGPEFLTYFQNEAQLEKSRLLSDRFSAERPKGSFSTLEIQRTEQGDSAMYLCASSAGTGGYGYTFGSGTRLTVV.

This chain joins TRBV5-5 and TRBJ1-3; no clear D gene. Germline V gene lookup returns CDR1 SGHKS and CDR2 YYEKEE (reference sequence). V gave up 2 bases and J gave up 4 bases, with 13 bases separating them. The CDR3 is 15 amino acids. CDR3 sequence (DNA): TGTGCCAGCAGCTTTGGAACACTAATCGGAAACACCATATATTTT. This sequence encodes CASSFGTLIGNTIYF. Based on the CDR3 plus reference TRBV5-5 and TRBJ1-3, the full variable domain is DAGVTQSPTHLIKTRGQQVTLRCSPISGHKSVSWYQQVLGQGPQFIFQYYEKEERGRGNFPDRFSARQFPNYSSELNVNALLLGDSALYLCASSFGTLIGNTIYFGEGSWLTVV.

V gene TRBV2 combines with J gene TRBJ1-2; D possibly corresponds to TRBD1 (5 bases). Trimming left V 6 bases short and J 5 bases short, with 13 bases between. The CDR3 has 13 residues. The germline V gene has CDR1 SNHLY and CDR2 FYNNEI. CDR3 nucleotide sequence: TGTGCCAGCAGGGCAGCCGCAGGGTATGGCTACACCTTC. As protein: CASRAAAGYGYTF.

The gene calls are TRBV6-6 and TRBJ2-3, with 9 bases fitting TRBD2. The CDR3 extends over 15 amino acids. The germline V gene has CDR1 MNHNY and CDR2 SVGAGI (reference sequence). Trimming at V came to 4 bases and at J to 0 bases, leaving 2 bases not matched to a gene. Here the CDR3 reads CASSSGTSSTDTQYF. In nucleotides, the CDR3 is TGTGCCAGCAGTTCCGGGACTAGCAGCACAGATACGCAGTATTTT.

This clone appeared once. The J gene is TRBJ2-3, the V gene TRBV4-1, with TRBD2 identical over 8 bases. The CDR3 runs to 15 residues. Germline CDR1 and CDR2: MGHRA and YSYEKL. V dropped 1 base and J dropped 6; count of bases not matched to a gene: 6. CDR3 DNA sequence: TGCGCCAGCAGCCAAGTAATAGCGGGGTGGGATACGCAGTATTTT. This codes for CASSQVIAGWDTQYF.